This T cell receptor beta chain derives from a study of cytomegalovirus exposure and HLA in healthy donors. With respect to this clone: What it binds is not known.

General study results and limits: CMV serostatus was the sole immune exposure information available. Looking again later, the authors saw that most CMV-associated TCR beta chains seemed HLA-restricted.

Germline V gene data show CDR1 as MDHEN and CDR2 as SYDVKM. Trimming stripped 5 bases from V and 4 bases from J, with 15 bases between. The CDR3 consists of 15 residues. Vbeta (60) and Jbeta (13) primers were used in the PCR. The method was immunoSEQ multiplex PCR; TCRdb's version includes in-frame clones alone and lacks a portion of them. The table lists about 91,000 clones, 86% of them singletons. The specimen was PBMCs. J is TRBJ1-5 and V is TRBV28; D may be TRBD1 (5 bases). The sequence was collected from a man aged 30 to 45 in good health and CMV-seropositive. The CDR3 region is CASSPGPGGNQPQHF. For the CDR3, the DNA is TGTGCCAGCAGTCCGGGGCCCGGAGGGAATCAGCCCCAGCATTTT.